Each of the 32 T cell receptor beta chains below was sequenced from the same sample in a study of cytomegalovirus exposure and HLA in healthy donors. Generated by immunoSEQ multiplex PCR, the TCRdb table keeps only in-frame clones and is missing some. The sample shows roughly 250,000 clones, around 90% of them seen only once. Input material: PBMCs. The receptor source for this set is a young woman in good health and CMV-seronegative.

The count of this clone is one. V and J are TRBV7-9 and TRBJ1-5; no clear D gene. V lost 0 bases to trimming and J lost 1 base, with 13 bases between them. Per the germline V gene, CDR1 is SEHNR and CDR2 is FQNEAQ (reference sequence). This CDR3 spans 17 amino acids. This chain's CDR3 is CASSLAVGDASNQPQHF. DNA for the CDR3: TGTGCCAGCAGCTTAGCAGTGGGAGACGCCAGCAATCAGCCCCAGCATTTT.

The CDR3 reads CASSASVETYEQYF. CDR3 DNA: TGTGCCAGCAGCGCCTCGGTTGAAACCTACGAGCAGTACTTC. The gene calls are TRBV7-2 and TRBJ2-7, with D unclear. The V end lost 5 bases, the J end lost 2 bases, and 13 bases lay between the germline ends. This CDR3 contains 14 residues. Germline CDR1 SGHTA, CDR2 FQGNSA.

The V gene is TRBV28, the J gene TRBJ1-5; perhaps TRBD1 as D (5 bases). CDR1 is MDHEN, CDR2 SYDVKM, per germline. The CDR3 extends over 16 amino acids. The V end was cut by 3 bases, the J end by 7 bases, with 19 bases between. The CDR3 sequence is CASSFFMRGGSQPQHF. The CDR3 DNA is TGTGCCAGCAGTTTTTTTATGAGGGGAGGTAGCCAGCCCCAGCATTTT. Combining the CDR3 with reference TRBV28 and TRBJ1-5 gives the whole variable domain DVKVTQSSRYLVKRTGEKVFLECVQDMDHENMFWYRQDPGLGLRLIYFSYDVKMKEKGDIPEGYSVSREKKERFSLILESASTNQTSMYLCASSFFMRGGSQPQHFGDGTRLSIL.

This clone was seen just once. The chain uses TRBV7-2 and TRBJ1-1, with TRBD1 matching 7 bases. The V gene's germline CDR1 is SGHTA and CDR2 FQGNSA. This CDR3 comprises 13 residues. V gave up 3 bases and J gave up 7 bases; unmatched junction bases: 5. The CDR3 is CASSLARTGEAFF. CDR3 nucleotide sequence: TGTGCCAGCAGCTTGGCCCGGACAGGTGAAGCTTTCTTT.

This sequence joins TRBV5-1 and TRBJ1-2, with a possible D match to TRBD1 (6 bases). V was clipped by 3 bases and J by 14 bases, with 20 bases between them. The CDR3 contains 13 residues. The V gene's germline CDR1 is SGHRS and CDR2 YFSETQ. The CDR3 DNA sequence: TGCGCCAGCAGCTCGAATGGGGGCCCCGGGTATACCTTC. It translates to CASSSNGGPGYTF.

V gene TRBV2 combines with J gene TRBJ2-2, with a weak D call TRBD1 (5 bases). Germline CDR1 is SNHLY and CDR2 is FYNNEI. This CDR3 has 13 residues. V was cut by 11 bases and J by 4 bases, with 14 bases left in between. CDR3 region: CAASGSGTGELFF. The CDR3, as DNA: TGTGCCGCCTCAGGGTCTGGCACCGGGGAGCTGTTTTTT.

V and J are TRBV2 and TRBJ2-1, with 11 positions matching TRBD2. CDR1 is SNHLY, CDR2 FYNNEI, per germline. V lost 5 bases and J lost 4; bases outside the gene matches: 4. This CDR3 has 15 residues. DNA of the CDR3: TGTGCCAGCAGTCCTAGCGGGGGGTCATACAATGAGCAGTTCTTC. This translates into CASSPSGGSYNEQFF.

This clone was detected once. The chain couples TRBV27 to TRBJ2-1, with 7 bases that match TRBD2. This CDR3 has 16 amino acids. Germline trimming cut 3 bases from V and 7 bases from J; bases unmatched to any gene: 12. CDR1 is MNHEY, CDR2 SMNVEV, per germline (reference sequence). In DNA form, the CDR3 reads TGTGCCAGCAGTTTTAACCGGGGGGTTTTTTTAAATGAGCAGTTCTTC. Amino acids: CASSFNRGVFLNEQFF.

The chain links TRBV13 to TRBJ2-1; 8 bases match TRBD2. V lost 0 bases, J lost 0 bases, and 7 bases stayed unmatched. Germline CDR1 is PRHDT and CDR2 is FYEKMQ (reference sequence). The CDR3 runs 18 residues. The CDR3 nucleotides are TGTGCCAGCAGCTTAGGCCGAGCGGGGGTTTACTCCTACAATGAGCAGTTCTTC. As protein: CASSLGRAGVYSYNEQFF.

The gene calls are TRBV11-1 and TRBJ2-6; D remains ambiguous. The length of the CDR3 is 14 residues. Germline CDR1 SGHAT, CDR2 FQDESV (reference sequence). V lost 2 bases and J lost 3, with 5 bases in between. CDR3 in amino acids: CASSLLNGANVLTF. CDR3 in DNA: TGTGCCAGCAGCTTATTAAATGGGGCCAACGTCCTGACTTTC.

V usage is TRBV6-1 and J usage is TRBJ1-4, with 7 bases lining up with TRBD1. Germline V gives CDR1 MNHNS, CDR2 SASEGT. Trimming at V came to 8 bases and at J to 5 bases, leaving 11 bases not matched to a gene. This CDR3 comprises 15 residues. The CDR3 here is CASATVTGDNEKLFF. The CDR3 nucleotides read TGTGCCAGCGCCACCGTAACAGGGGACAATGAAAAACTGTTTTTT.

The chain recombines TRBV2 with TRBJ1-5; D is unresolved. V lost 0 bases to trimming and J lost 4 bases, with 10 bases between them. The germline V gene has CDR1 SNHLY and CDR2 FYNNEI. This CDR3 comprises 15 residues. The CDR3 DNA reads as TGTGCCAGCAGTGAAGCGCGCAGGTGGAATCAGCCCCAGCATTTT. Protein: CASSEARRWNQPQHF. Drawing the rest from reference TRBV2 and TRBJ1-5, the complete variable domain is EPEVTQTPSHQVTQMGQEVILRCVPISNHLYFYWYRQILGQKVEFLVSFYNNEISEKSEIFDDQFSVERPDGSNFTLKIRSTKLEDSAMYFCASSEARRWNQPQHFGDGTRLSIL.

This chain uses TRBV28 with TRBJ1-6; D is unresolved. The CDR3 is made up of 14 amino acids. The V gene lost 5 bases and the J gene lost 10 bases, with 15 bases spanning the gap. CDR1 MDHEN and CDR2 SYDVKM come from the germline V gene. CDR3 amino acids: CASSPIGPGSPLHF. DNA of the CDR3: TGTGCCAGCAGTCCTATTGGTCCGGGGTCACCCCTCCACTTT.

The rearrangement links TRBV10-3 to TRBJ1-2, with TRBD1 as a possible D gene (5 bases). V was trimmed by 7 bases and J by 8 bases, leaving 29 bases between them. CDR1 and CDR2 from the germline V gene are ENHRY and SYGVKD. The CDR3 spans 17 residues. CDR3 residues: CAITETFRAAGLGGYTF. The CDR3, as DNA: TGTGCCATCACCGAAACCTTCAGGGCAGCTGGGTTAGGAGGCTACACCTTC.

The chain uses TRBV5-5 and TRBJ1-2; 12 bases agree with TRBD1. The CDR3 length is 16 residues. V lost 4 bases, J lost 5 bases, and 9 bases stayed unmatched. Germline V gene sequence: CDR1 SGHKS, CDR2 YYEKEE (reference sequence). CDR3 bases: TGTGCCAGCAGCGATACGGGACAGGGGGCGTTGTATGGCTACACCTTC. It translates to CASSDTGQGALYGYTF.

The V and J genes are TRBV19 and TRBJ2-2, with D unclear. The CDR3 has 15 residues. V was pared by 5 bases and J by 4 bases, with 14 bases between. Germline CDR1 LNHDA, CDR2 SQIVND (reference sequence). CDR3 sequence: CASSGVRVGTGELFF. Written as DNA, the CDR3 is TGTGCCAGTAGTGGCGTTCGGGTGGGCACCGGGGAGCTGTTTTTT.

CDR3 DNA: TGTGCCAGCGGTGGACAGGTTTGGGATGAAAAACTGTTTTTT. It codes for CASGGQVWDEKLFF. The gene calls are TRBV7-9 and TRBJ1-4; TRBD1 aligns across 7 bases. J gave up 6 bases and V 8 bases, and 9 bases lay outside the gene matches. This CDR3 spans 14 amino acids. Germline CDR1 is SEHNR and CDR2 is FQNEAQ (reference sequence).

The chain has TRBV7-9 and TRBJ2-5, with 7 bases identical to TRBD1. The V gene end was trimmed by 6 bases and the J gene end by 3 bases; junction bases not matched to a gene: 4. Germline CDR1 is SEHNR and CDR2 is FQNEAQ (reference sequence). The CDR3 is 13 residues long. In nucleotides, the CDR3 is TGTGCCAGCAGGTCCGGGACAGAAGAGACCCAGTACTTC. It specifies CASRSGTEETQYF. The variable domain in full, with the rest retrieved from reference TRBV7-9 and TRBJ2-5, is DTGVSQNPRHKITKRGQNVTFRCDPISEHNRLYWYRQTLGQGPEFLTYFQNEAQLEKSRLLSDRFSAERPKGSFSTLEIQRTEQGDSAMYLCASRSGTEETQYFGPGTRLLVL.

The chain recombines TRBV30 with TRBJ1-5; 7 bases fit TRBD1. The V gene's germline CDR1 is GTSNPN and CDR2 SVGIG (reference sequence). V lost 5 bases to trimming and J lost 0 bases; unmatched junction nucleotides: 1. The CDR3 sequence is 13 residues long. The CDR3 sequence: CAWGQDSNQPQHF. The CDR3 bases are TGTGCCTGGGGACAGGATAGCAATCAGCCCCAGCATTTT.

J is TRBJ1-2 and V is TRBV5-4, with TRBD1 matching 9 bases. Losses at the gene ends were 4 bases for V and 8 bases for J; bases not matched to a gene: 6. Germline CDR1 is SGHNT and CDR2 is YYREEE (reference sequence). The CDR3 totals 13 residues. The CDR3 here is CASSPWTGEGYTF. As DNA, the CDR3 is TGTGCCAGCAGCCCTTGGACAGGGGAGGGCTACACCTTC.

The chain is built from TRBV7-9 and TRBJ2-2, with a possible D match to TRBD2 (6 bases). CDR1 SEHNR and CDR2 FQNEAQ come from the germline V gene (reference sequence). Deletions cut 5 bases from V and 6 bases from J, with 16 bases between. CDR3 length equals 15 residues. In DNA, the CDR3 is TGTGCCAGCAGCCCTGATCGGGGGTTTCCCGGGGAGCTGTTTTTT. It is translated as CASSPDRGFPGELFF. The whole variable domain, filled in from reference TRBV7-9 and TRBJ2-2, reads DTGVSQNPRHKITKRGQNVTFRCDPISEHNRLYWYRQTLGQGPEFLTYFQNEAQLEKSRLLSDRFSAERPKGSFSTLEIQRTEQGDSAMYLCASSPDRGFPGELFFGEGSRLTVL.

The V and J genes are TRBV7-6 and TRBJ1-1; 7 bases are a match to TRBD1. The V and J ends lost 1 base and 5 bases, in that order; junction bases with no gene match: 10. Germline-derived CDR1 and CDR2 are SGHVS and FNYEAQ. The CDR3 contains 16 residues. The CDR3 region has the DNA TGTGCCAGCAGCTTAGAGACAGGGACAATTAGTACTGAAGCTTTCTTT. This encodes CASSLETGTISTEAFF.

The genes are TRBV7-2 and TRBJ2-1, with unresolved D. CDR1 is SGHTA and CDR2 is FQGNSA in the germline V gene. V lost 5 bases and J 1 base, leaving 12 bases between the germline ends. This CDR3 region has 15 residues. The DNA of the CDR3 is TGTGCCAGCAGCCAGCCGGCGGTTTCCTACAATGAGCAGTTCTTC. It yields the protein CASSQPAVSYNEQFF.

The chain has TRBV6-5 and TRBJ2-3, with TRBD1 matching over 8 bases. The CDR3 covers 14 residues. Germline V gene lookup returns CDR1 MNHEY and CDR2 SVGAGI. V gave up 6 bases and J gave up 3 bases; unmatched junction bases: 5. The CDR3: CASSTGGLTDTQYF. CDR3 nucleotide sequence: TGTGCCAGCAGCACAGGGGGGTTAACAGATACGCAGTATTTT.

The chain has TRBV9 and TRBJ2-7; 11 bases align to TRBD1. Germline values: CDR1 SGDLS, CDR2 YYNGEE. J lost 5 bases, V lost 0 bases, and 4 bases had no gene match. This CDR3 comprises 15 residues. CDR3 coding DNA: TGTGCCAGCAGCGTAGGGGGACAGGGGGTCGACGAGCAGTACTTC. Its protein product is CASSVGGQGVDEQYF. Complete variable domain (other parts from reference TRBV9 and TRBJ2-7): DSGVTQTPKHLITATGQRVTLRCSPRSGDLSVYWYQQSLDQGLQFLIQYYNGEERAKGNILERFSAQQFPDLHSELNLSSLELGDSALYFCASSVGGQGVDEQYFGPGTRLTVT.

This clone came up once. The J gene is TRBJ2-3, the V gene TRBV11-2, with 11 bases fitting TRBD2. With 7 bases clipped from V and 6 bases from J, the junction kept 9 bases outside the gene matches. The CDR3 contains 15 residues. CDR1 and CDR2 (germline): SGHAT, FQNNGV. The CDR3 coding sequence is TGTGCCAGCACCCTTGGGACTAGCGGTTGGGATACGCAGTATTTT. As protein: CASTLGTSGWDTQYF.

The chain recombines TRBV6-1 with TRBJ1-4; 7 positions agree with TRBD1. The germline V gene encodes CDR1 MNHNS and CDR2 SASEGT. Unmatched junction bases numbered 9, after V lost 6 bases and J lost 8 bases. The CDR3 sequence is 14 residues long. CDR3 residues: CASRNRQGGEKLFF. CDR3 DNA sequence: TGTGCCAGCAGGAACCGACAGGGAGGCGAAAAACTGTTTTTT.

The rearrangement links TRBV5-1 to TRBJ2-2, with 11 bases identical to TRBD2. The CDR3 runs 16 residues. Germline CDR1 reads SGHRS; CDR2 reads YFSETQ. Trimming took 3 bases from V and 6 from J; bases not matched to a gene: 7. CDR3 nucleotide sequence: TGCGCCAGCAGCTCCGTACTAGCGGGGGTGTCCGGGGAGCTGTTTTTT. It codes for CASSSVLAGVSGELFF.

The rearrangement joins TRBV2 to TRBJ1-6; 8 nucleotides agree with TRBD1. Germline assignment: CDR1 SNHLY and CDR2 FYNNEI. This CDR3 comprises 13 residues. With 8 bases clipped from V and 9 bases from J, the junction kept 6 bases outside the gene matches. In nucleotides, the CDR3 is TGTGCCAGCCAACAGGGGGTTGGTTCACCCCTCCACTTT. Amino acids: CASQQGVGSPLHF.

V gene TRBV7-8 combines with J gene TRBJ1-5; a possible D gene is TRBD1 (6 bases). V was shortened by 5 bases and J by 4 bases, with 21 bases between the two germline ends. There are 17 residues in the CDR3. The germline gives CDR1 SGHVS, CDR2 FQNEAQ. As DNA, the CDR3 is TGTGCCAGCAGCCCTATTGGGGGGGGGCTCGGAAATCAGCCCCAGCATTTT. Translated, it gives CASSPIGGGLGNQPQHF.

CDR3 residues: CASGRVLNEKLFF. The CDR3 nucleotides are TGTGCCAGCGGCCGGGTCCTTAATGAAAAACTGTTTTTT. The chain uses TRBV21-1 and TRBJ1-4. TRBV21-1 is classified as a pseudogene. The CDR3 totals 13 residues.

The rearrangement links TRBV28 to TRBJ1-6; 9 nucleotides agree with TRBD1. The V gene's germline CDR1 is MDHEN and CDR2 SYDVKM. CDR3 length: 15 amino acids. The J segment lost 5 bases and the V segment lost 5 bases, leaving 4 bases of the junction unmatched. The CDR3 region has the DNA TGTGCCAGCAGTACCTGGACAGGGGATAATTCACCCCTCCACTTT. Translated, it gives CASSTWTGDNSPLHF.